The 24 T cell receptor beta chains presented below share a single source sample, sequenced in a study of blood T cell repertoires in COVID-19. Clones were sequenced by immunoSEQ multiplex PCR, and TCRdb holds only the in-frame ones, with some missing. The top ten clones hold approximately 5% of a sample with about 300,000 clones, around nine tenths of them seen once. The sample consisted of PBMCs or T cells enriched from blood (not recorded which). The source is a woman in her thirties who had recovered from COVID-19.

The chain carries TRBV6-1 and TRBJ1-5; possible D gene TRBD1, 5 bases. Trimming removed 1 base from V and 7 bases from J, with 8 bases in between. The CDR3 is 13 amino acids. CDR1 and CDR2 (germline): MNHNS, SASEGT. This CDR3 is CASSEVTAQPQHF. The CDR3 DNA sequence: TGTGCCAGCAGTGAAGTGACAGCCCAGCCCCAGCATTTT.

The V gene is TRBV6-2 or TRBV6-3, the J gene TRBJ1-1; tentative D call: TRBD1 (5 bases). The CDR3 covers 14 residues. Germline V gene sequence: CDR1 MNHEY, CDR2 SVGEGT. The ends were cut back, 6 bases at V and 5 bases at J, with 16 bases in the middle. CDR3 DNA sequence: TGTGCCAGCAGCTCCGGGGGTATGTGGACTGAAGCTTTCTTT. It translates to CASSSGGMWTEAFF.

The chain combines TRBV27 with TRBJ2-3; TRBD2 agrees at 13 bases. After removal of 6 bases from V and 5 bases from J, the junction contained 8 bases not matched to a gene. Germline V gene data show CDR1 as MNHEY and CDR2 as SMNVEV (reference sequence). CDR3 length: 16 residues. The CDR3 reads CASSSLLAGGRDTQYF. The CDR3 DNA reads as TGTGCCAGCAGCTCTCTACTAGCGGGGGGGCGAGATACGCAGTATTTT.

This clone was detected a few times. The chain links TRBV7-9 to TRBJ1-1; 7 positions match TRBD1. Germline V gene data show CDR1 as SEHNR and CDR2 as FQNEAQ (reference sequence). The length of the CDR3 is 15 residues. Trimming cost V 4 bases and J 4 bases; bases outside gene matches: 9. For the CDR3, the DNA is TGTGCCAGCAGCTCCCTGACAGGGACGGGCACTGAAGCTTTCTTT. Its translation is CASSSLTGTGTEAFF. The full variable domain, with the rest looked up from reference TRBV7-9 and TRBJ1-1, is DTGVSQNPRHKITKRGQNVTFRCDPISEHNRLYWYRQTLGQGPEFLTYFQNEAQLEKSRLLSDRFSAERPKGSFSTLEIQRTEQGDSAMYLCASSSLTGTGTEAFFGQGTRLTVV.

The genes are TRBV6-1 and TRBJ2-1; TRBD2 aligns across 9 bases. After removal of 3 bases from V and 3 bases from J, the junction contained 6 bases not matched to a gene. In germline, CDR1 is MNHNS, CDR2 SASEGT. CDR3 length equals 16 residues. DNA for the CDR3: TGTGCCAGCAGTGATGACCCTAGCGGGGTCTACAATGAGCAGTTCTTC. It yields the protein CASSDDPSGVYNEQFF.

The V and J genes are TRBV9 and TRBJ1-4; a possible D gene is TRBD1 (5 bases). Trimming shortened V by 1 base and J by 2 bases, and 6 bases separated the two germline ends. There are 14 residues in the CDR3. Germline V gene data show CDR1 as SGDLS and CDR2 as YYNGEE. CDR3 protein: CASSVRGTNEKLFF. The CDR3 region has the DNA TGTGCCAGCAGCGTAAGGGGCACTAATGAAAAACTGTTTTTT.

The rearrangement links TRBV6-5 to TRBJ2-7; 8 bases fit TRBD2. V shed 6 bases, J shed 4 bases, and the junction held 11 bases outside the gene matches. CDR1 is MNHEY and CDR2 is SVGAGI in the germline V gene. The CDR3 is 15 residues long. In nucleotides, the CDR3 is TGTGCCAGCAGCGCCACCTTCAGCGGGGGTTACGAGCAGTACTTC. Translation gives CASSATFSGGYEQYF.

This chain connects TRBV5-5 to TRBJ1-2; maybe TRBD1 (6 bases). The V gene's germline CDR1 is SGHKS and CDR2 YYEKEE (reference sequence). The CDR3 is 13 amino acids. V was trimmed by 2 bases and J by 4 bases, leaving 9 bases between them. The CDR3 spells CASSLQGTYGYTF. The CDR3 region has the DNA TGTGCCAGCAGCTTACAGGGCACCTATGGCTACACCTTC.

The chain carries TRBV2 and TRBJ2-7, with D possibly TRBD1 on 5 matching bases. Trimming removed 6 bases at V and 4 bases at J, with 7 bases between. In germline, CDR1 is SNHLY, CDR2 FYNNEI. The CDR3 sequence is 11 residues long. CDR3 DNA sequence: TGTGCCAGCAGGGACATGTACGAGCAGTACTTC. Translated: CASRDMYEQYF.

The chain couples TRBV6-4 to TRBJ1-5; possibly TRBD1 for D (5 bases). The length of the CDR3 is 13 residues. Trimming pared 4 bases from V and 7 bases from J, leaving 11 bases between. Per germline, CDR1 MRHNA and CDR2 SNTAGT. The CDR3: CASSARTGQPQHF. DNA of the CDR3: TGTGCCAGCAGTGCACGCACAGGACAGCCCCAGCATTTT.

The V call is TRBV9, the J call TRBJ1-6; D unclear. Trimming pared 6 bases from V and 6 bases from J, leaving 13 bases between. The CDR3 runs 14 residues. Germline lookup yields CDR1 SGDLS and CDR2 YYNGEE. CDR3 sequence (DNA): TGTGCCAGCACCCCTGGAGTCTCTAATTCACCCCTCCACTTT. Protein sequence: CASTPGVSNSPLHF.

The chain uses TRBV30 and TRBJ1-2; a possible D gene is TRBD1 (5 bases). The CDR3 spans 14 residues. In germline, CDR1 is GTSNPN, CDR2 SVGIG (reference sequence). The V gene lost 3 bases and the J gene lost 5 bases, with 16 bases spanning the gap. The DNA of the CDR3 is TGTGCCTGGAGCCCGGGAGTCCAGGGATATGGCTACACCTTC. It translates to CAWSPGVQGYGYTF.

J is TRBJ1-1 and V is TRBV13; D call uncertain. Trimming stripped 5 bases from V and 3 bases from J, with 7 bases between. CDR1 and CDR2 (germline): PRHDT, FYEKMQ (reference sequence). The CDR3 is 12 residues long. Here the CDR3 reads CASSPSYTEAFF. As DNA, the CDR3 is TGTGCCAGCAGCCCAAGCTACACTGAAGCTTTCTTT.

The chain joins TRBV10-3 to TRBJ1-2; D is unresolved. Germline values: CDR1 ENHRY, CDR2 SYGVKD. The CDR3 contains 13 residues. Here the CDR3 reads CGTGDPANYGYTF. For the CDR3, the DNA is TGTGGCACCGGAGATCCAGCCAACTATGGCTACACCTTC.

The chain employs TRBV3-1 (or the pseudogene TRBV3-2) and TRBJ2-5; a weak D match, TRBD2 (5 bases). V gave up 1 base and J gave up 5 bases, with 11 bases separating them. Germline CDR1 is LGHDT and CDR2 is YNNKEL (reference sequence). The length of the CDR3 is 14 residues. The CDR3 protein is CASSQARGRETQYF. Written as DNA, the CDR3 is TGTGCCAGCAGCCAAGCCCGGGGTAGGGAGACCCAGTACTTC.

The V gene is TRBV4-2, the J gene TRBJ1-2; 7 positions agree with TRBD1. CDR3 length: 15 amino acids. Per germline, CDR1 LGHNA and CDR2 YNFKEQ. The trim removed 2 bases at V and 4 bases at J, leaving 7 bases unmatched. CDR3 sequence (DNA): TGTGCCAGCAGCCAACCTACAGGGGTCCGCTATGGCTACACCTTC. Protein: CASSQPTGVRYGYTF.

This rearrangement joins TRBV20-1 to TRBJ2-7; D is possibly TRBD2 (7 bases). V was trimmed by 3 bases and J by 3 bases, leaving 15 bases between them. Looked up from germline, CDR1 is DFQATT and CDR2 is SNEGSKA (reference sequence). This CDR3 has 14 residues. DNA of the CDR3: TGCAGTGCTAGTACTCCGGGGGGCGGCTACGAGCAGTACTTC. It codes for CSASTPGGGYEQYF.

The CDR3 nucleotides are TGTGCCTGGAGTACCCTCTTGGGGGGTAGCAATCAGCCCCAGCATTTT. Translation: CAWSTLLGGSNQPQHF. The rearrangement links TRBV30 to TRBJ1-5, with D possibly TRBD1 on 5 matching bases. The germline gives CDR1 GTSNPN, CDR2 SVGIG (reference sequence). CDR3 length: 16 amino acids. V dropped 2 bases and J dropped 0 bases, with 14 bases sitting between them.

The chain is built from TRBV5-1 and TRBJ1-1; D is uncertain. Trimming removed 0 bases from V and 4 bases from J, with 7 bases in between. The CDR3 loop spans 13 amino acids. Per the germline V gene, CDR1 is SGHRS and CDR2 is YFSETQ. CDR3 loop: CASSLAIPTEAFF. The CDR3 nucleotides read TGCGCCAGCAGCTTGGCCATCCCCACTGAAGCTTTCTTT.

On this clone itself: The sample contains more than one DNA sequence encoding this CDR3. This chain links TRBV19 with TRBJ1-5, with unresolved D. The ends were cut back, 1 base at V and 6 bases at J, with 4 bases in the middle. Germline CDR1 is LNHDA and CDR2 is SQIVND (reference sequence). The CDR3 loop spans 12 amino acids. The CDR3 reads CASSIVSQPQHF. In nucleotides, the CDR3 is TGTGCCAGTAGTATAGTATCTCAGCCCCAGCATTTT.

The chain recombines TRBV9 with TRBJ1-5; D might be TRBD1 (5 bases). Per the germline V gene, CDR1 is SGDLS and CDR2 is YYNGEE. Trimming removed 4 bases from V and 7 bases from J, with 18 bases in between. This CDR3 is 15 amino acids long. CDR3 nucleotide sequence: TGTGCCAGCAGCTCAGAGGGACTCACGGGGCAGCCCCAGCATTTT. It codes for CASSSEGLTGQPQHF.

This clone was picked up a small number of times. The V gene is TRBV3-1 (or the pseudogene TRBV3-2), the J gene TRBJ1-2, with D possibly matching TRBD1 (5 bases). V was trimmed by 3 bases and J by 5 bases, leaving 22 bases between them. CDR3 length equals 17 residues. The V gene's germline CDR1 is LGHDT and CDR2 YNNKEL (reference sequence). CDR3: CASSHNGGSLGWYGYTF. CDR3 coding DNA: TGTGCCAGCAGCCATAACGGGGGGTCCCTCGGTTGGTATGGCTACACCTTC.

V is TRBV9 and J is TRBJ2-4; TRBD2 matches 13 bases. CDR3 length: 17 residues. The trim removed 3 bases at V and 8 bases at J, leaving 11 bases unmatched. Germline V gives CDR1 SGDLS, CDR2 YYNGEE. The CDR3 DNA is TGTGCCAGCAGCGCCGGACGACTAGCGGGGGGCCGCGACATTCAGTACTTC. Protein sequence: CASSAGRLAGGRDIQYF.

The chain recombines TRBV19 with TRBJ1-5, with TRBD1 matching over 8 bases. V was clipped by 8 bases and J by 7 bases; unmatched bases: 7. The germline gives CDR1 LNHDA, CDR2 SQIVND (reference sequence). There are 13 residues in the CDR3. The CDR3 DNA is TGTGCCAGTTTACAGGGGGATAAGCAGCCCCAGCATTTT. Amino acid sequence: CASLQGDKQPQHF.